Below, 32 T cell receptor delta chains from the same sample are listed, as sequenced in a study of gamma-delta T cells after stem cell transplantation. TCRdb reanalyzed the RT-PCR reads using CATT. The sample has approximately 3,000 delta-chain clones; 2% to 3% are singletons. What was sequenced was gamma-delta T cells. The receptors were sampled from a human donor. It is not recorded whose cells these are; they may come from a transplant donor.

The table lists this clone with a few counts. The TCRdb protein comes from a much larger clone and disagrees with this DNA's translation at residue 14, likely due to a read error; the protein given here is derived from the DNA. The J gene is TRDJ1, the V gene TRDV2, with TRDD3 matching 9 bases. The germline V gene has CDR1 GEAIGNYY and CDR2 EKD. This CDR3 is built from 17 residues. The CDR3 sequence: CACDTVGDIRSTDELIF. In DNA, the CDR3 is TGTGCCTGTGACACAGTGGGGGATATAAGGTCCACCGATGAACTCATCTTT.

This clone showed up just a few times. V and J are TRDV2 and TRDJ1, with 13 bases that match TRDD3. This CDR3 spans 18 amino acids. Germline lookup yields CDR1 GEAIGNYY and CDR2 EKD. Losses at the gene ends were 2 bases for V and 4 bases for J; bases not matched to a gene: 12. CDR3 protein: CACDILLGDTPSGDKLIF. DNA for the CDR3: TGTGCCTGTGACATTTTACTGGGGGATACGCCGTCTGGCGATAAACTCATCTTT.

The CDR3 sequence is CACDTLGDTRLDTDKLIF. In nucleotides, the CDR3 is TGTGCCTGTGACACCCTGGGGGATACCCGCTTGGACACCGATAAACTCATCTTT. The V call is TRDV2, the J call TRDJ1; 11 nucleotides align to TRDD3. CDR1 is GEAIGNYY and CDR2 is EKD in the germline V gene. Losses at the gene ends were 0 bases for V and 0 bases for J; bases not matched to a gene: 8. The CDR3 contains 18 residues.

The rearrangement uses TRDV2 and TRDJ1; 12 bases map to TRDD3. The germline CDR1 and CDR2 sequences are GEAIGNYY and EKD. This CDR3 is 15 amino acids long. Losses at the gene ends were 5 bases for V and 8 bases for J; bases not matched to a gene: 11. The CDR3 is CACGSLLGDTEKLIF. CDR3 sequence (DNA): TGTGCCTGTGGCAGCCTCCTGGGGGATACGGAGAAACTCATCTTT.

This clone showed up just a few times. This may stem from a read error, because a much larger clone lies one nucleotide away. Other DNA sequences in the sample encode the same CDR3. The V call is TRDV2, the J call TRDJ3; 9 nucleotides agree with TRDD3. Germline lookup yields CDR1 GEAIGNYY and CDR2 EKD. There are 21 residues in the CDR3. Trimming took 0 bases from V and 0 from J; bases not matched to a gene: 11. CDR3 amino acids: CACDTVLGDAEGSWDTRQMFF. The CDR3 DNA is TGTGCCTGTGACACCGTCCTGGGGGATGCTGAAGGCTCCTGGGACACCCGACAGATGTTTTTC.

This clone has at least ten counts. The CDR3 DNA is TGTGCCTGTGACACCGGATTTTATTCTGGCCCTCTACTGGGGGATACGCTCGGGGGCACCGATAAACTCATCTTT. Encoded protein: CACDTGFYSGPLLGDTLGGTDKLIF. The chain joins TRDV2 to TRDJ1, with TRDD3 matching over 13 bases. V was clipped by 0 bases and J by 1 base; unmatched bases: 28. The CDR3 contains 25 residues. The germline gives CDR1 GEAIGNYY, CDR2 EKD.

This clone was detected only a few times. TCRdb attributes to this sequence the protein of a much larger clone, which differs from the DNA translation at residue 3; a read error is likely, and the protein displayed is translated from the DNA. The chain links TRDV2 to TRDJ1, with 10 nucleotides matching TRDD3. The CDR3 runs to 17 residues. The V gene's germline CDR1 is GEAIGNYY and CDR2 EKD. DNA for the CDR3: TGTGCCCGTGACACTGTAGGGGGATACGGTGACACCGATAAACTCATCTTT. Its translation: CARDTVGGYGDTDKLIF.

Regarding this clone: A read error may be the cause here, since a much bigger clone is one base away. The same CDR3 also results from other DNA sequences found in this sample. This sequence joins TRDV2 and TRDJ1; 9 bases are shared with TRDD3. The CDR3 is 17 residues long. CDR1 and CDR2 (germline): GEAIGNYY, EKD. The DNA for the CDR3 is TGTGCCTGTGACACCCTTACTGGGGGAAAATTCACCGATAAACTCATCTTC. It translates to CACDTLTGGKFTDKLIF.

About this clone: The protein in TCRdb stems from a much larger clone and differs at residue 11 from this DNA's translation, likely a read error; here the protein is translated from the DNA. The chain combines TRDV2 with TRDJ1, with D possibly being TRDD3 (5 bases). There are 15 residues in the CDR3. Germline V gives CDR1 GEAIGNYY, CDR2 EKD. The V end was cut by 0 bases, the J end by 10 bases, with 20 bases between. The CDR3 DNA sequence: TGTGCCTGTGACACCGTTGGAGATATAGGGGGGTCACTCATCTTT. Protein sequence: CACDTVGDIGGSLIF.

This clone is termed medium-sized. This chain connects TRDV2 to TRDJ1, with a tentative D call TRDD3 (6 bases). V lost 1 base and J 3 bases, leaving 26 bases between the germline ends. The CDR3 has 19 amino acids. Germline V gene lookup returns CDR1 GEAIGNYY and CDR2 EKD. The CDR3 nucleotides are TGTGCCTGTGACACAGTGGCTGGGGACCCGTATCCAACACCCGATAAACTCATCTTT. Amino acid sequence: CACDTVAGDPYPTPDKLIF.

This clone rates as medium-sized (0.01 to 0.1%). The V gene is TRDV2, the J gene TRDJ1; the match to TRDD3 covers 8 bases. Germline trimming cut 0 bases from V and 7 bases from J; bases unmatched to any gene: 9. The CDR3 totals 15 residues. Germline V gives CDR1 GEAIGNYY, CDR2 EKD. The CDR3 DNA reads TGTGCCTGTGACACCGTCGGGCGGGATACGGGTAAACTCATCTTT. This gives the protein CACDTVGRDTGKLIF.

This clone showed up just a few times. A far larger clone is only one base removed, so a read error is likely. The chain links TRDV2 to TRDJ1; TRDD3 matches 7 bases. J lost 7 bases, V lost 3 bases, and 10 bases had no gene match. CDR1 and CDR2 from the germline V gene are GEAIGNYY and EKD. The CDR3 totals 14 residues. Written as DNA, the CDR3 is TGTGCCTGTGACTTTCTGGGGGGTCGAGGTAAACTCATCTTT. It translates to CACDFLGGRGKLIF.

As for this clone: The protein TCRdb lists belongs to a much larger clone and differs from this DNA's translation at residue 9, which points to a read error; the protein shown is made from the DNA. CDR3 sequence (DNA): TGTGCCTGTGACCCTTTACTGGGAGGTTCCACCGATAAACTCATCTTT. Encoded protein: CACDPLLGGSTDKLIF. This chain joins TRDV2 and TRDJ1, with D maybe TRDD3 (6 bases). The CDR3 is made up of 16 amino acids. CDR1 and CDR2 from the germline V gene are GEAIGNYY and EKD. V lost 3 bases to trimming and J lost 1 base, with 17 bases between them.

This clone was counted between two and nine times. A far bigger clonotype differs at one base, so this is likely a read error. The chain uses TRDV2 and TRDJ1; 11 nucleotides line up with TRDD3. Germline values: CDR1 GEAIGNYY, CDR2 EKD. V lost 3 bases to trimming and J lost 2 bases; unmatched junction nucleotides: 34. The CDR3 has 25 residues. The CDR3: CACDALNPPILGDKGPDRMTDKLIF. The CDR3 bases are TGTGCCTGTGACGCCTTAAATCCTCCCATACTGGGGGATAAGGGACCAGACCGTATGACCGATAAACTCATCTTT.

This clone was counted a few times. A far larger clone differs by one base, so this is likely a read error. Different DNA sequences within this sample yield the same CDR3. This chain connects TRDV2 to TRDJ3; perhaps TRDD3 as D (6 bases). The CDR3 contains 21 residues. Germline V CDR1 and CDR2: GEAIGNYY, EKD. The CDR3 nucleotides are TGCGCCTGTGACACCGCGGAGAGAGGGAGGGATAACCCCTGGGACACCCGACAGATGTTTTTC. It codes for CACDTAERGRDNPWDTRQMFF.

This clone was seen only a few times. The amino acid sequence in TCRdb belongs to a much larger clone and departs from this DNA's translation at residue 12, likely a sequencing read error; the sequence shown is translated from the DNA. CDR3 coding DNA: TGTGCCTGTGACACGATACTGGGGGATACGGTGAACCGTAAACTCATCTTT. Translating gives CACDTILGDTVNRKLIF. The chain employs TRDV2 and TRDJ1; 13 bases match TRDD3. Unmatched junction bases numbered 11, after V lost 1 base and J lost 7 bases. CDR3 size: 17 residues. Germline CDR1 is GEAIGNYY and CDR2 is EKD.

A remark on this clone: Translating this DNA gives a protein that differs at residue 12 from the TCRdb one, which belongs to a much larger clone; a read error is likely, and the protein shown is this translation. The J gene is TRDJ1, the V gene TRDV2, with a possible D match to TRDD3 (5 bases). The CDR3 consists of 15 residues. CDR1 GEAIGNYY and CDR2 EKD come from the germline V gene. This CDR3 reads CACDTVGNHTDELIF. The CDR3 region has the DNA TGTGCCTGTGACACCGTGGGGAATCACACCGATGAACTCATCTTT.

This clone was seen many times. A far larger clone is one nucleotide away, so this likely arose from a read error. The chain uses TRDV2 and TRDJ1; perhaps TRDD3 as D (5 bases). Germline CDR1 is GEAIGNYY and CDR2 is EKD. The CDR3 is 15 amino acids. Trimming stripped 5 bases from V and 0 bases from J, with 15 bases between. The CDR3 reads CACGTVGENTDKLIF. In DNA, the CDR3 is TGTGCCTGTGGCACGGTCGGGGAGAACACCGATAAACTCATCTTT.

By sample fraction, this clone is medium-sized. This sequence joins TRDV2 and TRDJ1; 12 nucleotides match TRDD3. This CDR3 comprises 17 residues. Germline V CDR1 and CDR2: GEAIGNYY, EKD. Unmatched junction bases numbered 10, after V lost 3 bases and J lost 3 bases. CDR3 in DNA: TGTGCCTGTGACTCCCTGCTGGGGGATACGAGTCCCGATAAACTCATCTTT. Its translation is CACDSLLGDTSPDKLIF.

In its sample, this clone is medium-sized (0.01 to 0.1%). This sequence joins TRDV2 and TRDJ1; TRDD3 aligns across 12 bases. Germline CDR1 GEAIGNYY, CDR2 EKD. The CDR3 consists of 16 residues. V shed 7 bases and J 1 base; nucleotides not matched to a gene: 9. This CDR3 is CACNLLGDTSTDKLIF. The CDR3 region has the DNA TGTGCCTGCAATCTACTGGGGGATACATCCACCGATAAACTCATCTTT.

This clone was detected a few times. The translation of this DNA and the TCRdb protein of a much larger clone differ at residue 5, probably owing to a read error; the protein shown here is translated from the DNA. The chain couples TRDV2 to TRDJ1, with TRDD3 as a possible D gene (5 bases). Per germline, CDR1 GEAIGNYY and CDR2 EKD. Trimming left V 3 bases short and J 2 bases short, with 21 bases between. The CDR3 extends over 17 amino acids. In DNA form, the CDR3 reads TGTGCCTGTGACGCCGTACTGGTAGAAGGGTTAACCGATAAACTCATCTTT. Its protein is CACDAVLVEGLTDKLIF.

This clone appeared a few times. TCRdb's protein for this DNA is that of a much larger clone and differs from the translation at residue 11, likely a read error; the protein shown is the DNA translation. The rearrangement uses TRDV2 and TRDJ1; the D is unclear. The V and J ends lost 0 bases and 3 bases respectively, with 16 bases between them. The germline V gene encodes CDR1 GEAIGNYY and CDR2 EKD. The CDR3 is 16 residues long. CDR3 loop: CACDTVGGRYADKLIF. CDR3 sequence (DNA): TGTGCCTGTGACACCGTGGGAGGACGGTACGCCGATAAACTCATCTTT.

This clone appeared a few times. A far larger clone is one base from this, pointing to a likely read error. The sample contains more than one DNA sequence encoding this CDR3. V gene TRDV2 combines with J gene TRDJ1; 8 positions match TRDD3. Germline CDR1 reads GEAIGNYY; CDR2 reads EKD. The CDR3 is made up of 18 amino acids. The ends lost 3 bases at V and 5 bases at J; junction bases unmatched: 19. CDR3 loop: CACDPLRLGDTRLDKLIF. For the CDR3, the DNA is TGTGCCTGTGACCCCCTGAGGCTGGGGGACACCCGGCTTGATAAACTCATCTTT.

As for this clone: TCRdb pairs this DNA with a much larger clone's protein that differs at residue 6, likely a read error; the protein shown was translated from the DNA. The chain is built from TRDV2 and TRDJ1; TRDD3 matches 7 bases. V shed 1 base, J shed 0 bases, and the junction held 10 bases outside the gene matches. Germline V gives CDR1 GEAIGNYY, CDR2 EKD. The CDR3 contains 17 residues. The chain's CDR3 is CACDTPVGGQYTDKLIF. CDR3 coding DNA: TGTGCCTGTGACACTCCCGTTGGGGGACAATACACCGATAAACTCATCTTT.

At least ten counts were recorded for this clone. Given a far larger clone just one base away, this is likely a sequencing read error. The V call is TRDV2, the J call TRDJ1; 8 bases are a match to TRDD3. The V gene's germline CDR1 is GEAIGNYY and CDR2 EKD. There are 17 residues in the CDR3. Trimming took 1 base from V and 1 from J; bases not matched to a gene: 10. Here the CDR3 DNA reads TGTGCCTGTGACACAGTGGGGGATGTAAGGTCCACCGATAAACTCATCTTT. Protein sequence: CACDTVGDVRSTDKLIF.

For this clone: It differs at one base from a far larger clone, so likely a read error. This sample includes further DNA sequences coding for the same CDR3. The V gene is TRDV2, the J gene TRDJ1, with D possibly matching TRDD3 (6 bases). The CDR3 length is 16 residues. CDR1 and CDR2 from the germline V gene are GEAIGNYY and EKD. Deletions cut 0 bases from V and 8 bases from J, with 21 bases between. Here the CDR3 DNA reads TGTGCCTGTGACACCGTAGTGGGGGGAGTTCGTGACAAACTCATCTTT. Protein product: CACDTVVGGVRDKLIF.

This clone has a handful of counts. The protein held in TCRdb is that of a much larger clone and does not match this DNA's translation at residue 3, likely because of a read error; the protein shown is translated from the DNA. The chain joins TRDV2 to TRDJ1; TRDD3 agrees at 11 bases. Germline lookup yields CDR1 GEAIGNYY and CDR2 EKD. This CDR3 spans 25 amino acids. The CDR3 sequence: CARDTLNPPILGDKGPDRMTDKLIF. CDR3 DNA: TGTGCCCGTGACACCTTAAATCCTCCCATACTGGGGGATAAGGGACCAGACCGTATGACCGATAAACTCATCTTT.

This clone was counted only a few times. TCRdb's protein for this DNA is that of a much larger clone and differs from the translation at residue 12, likely a read error; the protein shown is the DNA translation. V gene TRDV2 combines with J gene TRDJ1; 13 bases map to TRDD3. The CDR3 runs 15 residues. V was pared by 2 bases and J by 11 bases, with 10 bases of the junction left unmatched. Germline V CDR1 and CDR2: GEAIGNYY, EKD. CDR3 sequence: CACDILLGDTENLIF. CDR3 coding DNA: TGTGCCTGTGACATTTTACTGGGGGATACGGAGAACCTCATCTTT.

A word on this clone: The protein in TCRdb stems from a much larger clone and differs at residue 12 from this DNA's translation, likely a read error; here the protein is translated from the DNA. The chain carries TRDV2 and TRDJ1; 11 bases are shared with TRDD3. The CDR3 length is 18 residues. Germline V gene data show CDR1 as GEAIGNYY and CDR2 as EKD. Germline trimming cut 2 bases from V and 1 base from J; bases unmatched to any gene: 11. CDR3 nucleotides: TGTGCCTGTGACAGTGTACTGGGGGATAAGGGGGGCACCGATAAACTCATCTTT. This codes for CACDSVLGDKGGTDKLIF.

Concerning this clone: The protein held in TCRdb is that of a much larger clone and does not match this DNA's translation at residue 6, likely because of a read error; the protein shown is translated from the DNA. V is TRDV2 and J is TRDJ3; TRDD3 matches at 8 bases. In germline, CDR1 is GEAIGNYY, CDR2 EKD. Trimming at V came to 2 bases and at J to 2 bases, leaving 7 bases not matched to a gene. The CDR3 consists of 18 residues. CDR3 loop: CACDIPGDSTWDTRQMFF. DNA of the CDR3: TGTGCCTGTGACATACCGGGGGATAGTACCTGGGACACCCGACAGATGTTTTTC.

Within the sample, this clone is medium-sized. The J gene is TRDJ1, the V gene TRDV1, with 13 bases lining up with TRDD3. CDR3 size: 24 residues. Trimming removed 2 bases from V and 0 bases from J; junction bases left unmatched: 24. The germline V gene encodes CDR1 TSWWSYY and CDR2 QGS. CDR3 bases: TGTGCTCTTGGGGAAGGGGCACAGTTCCGTACTGGGGGATACGCTGCTTTGTACACCGATAAACTCATCTTT. Translated, it gives CALGEGAQFRTGGYAALYTDKLIF.

Turning to this clone: TCRdb's entry gives the protein of a much larger clone, which mismatches this DNA's translation at residue 3, likely from a read error; the protein reported here is translated from the DNA. V gene TRDV2 combines with J gene TRDJ1; no reliable D call. Germline V CDR1 and CDR2: GEAIGNYY, EKD. There are 18 residues in the CDR3. CDR3 nucleotides: TGTGCCCGTGACACCGTAGCCCCAGCAAACCCAGGGGCCGATAAACTCATCTTT. Translation gives CARDTVAPANPGADKLIF.